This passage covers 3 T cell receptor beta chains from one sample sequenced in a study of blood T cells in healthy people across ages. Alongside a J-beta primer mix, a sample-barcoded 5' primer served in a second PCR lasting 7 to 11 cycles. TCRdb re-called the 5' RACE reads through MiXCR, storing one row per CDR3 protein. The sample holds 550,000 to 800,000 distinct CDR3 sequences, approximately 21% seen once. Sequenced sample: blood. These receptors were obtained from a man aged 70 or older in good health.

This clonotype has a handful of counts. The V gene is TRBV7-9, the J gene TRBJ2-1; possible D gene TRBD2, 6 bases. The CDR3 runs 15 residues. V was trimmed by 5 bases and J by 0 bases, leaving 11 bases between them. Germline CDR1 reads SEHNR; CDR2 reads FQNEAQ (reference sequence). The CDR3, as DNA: TGTGCCAGCAGCGCCCCGGAGGGCTCCTACAATGAGCAGTTCTTC. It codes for CASSAPEGSYNEQFF.

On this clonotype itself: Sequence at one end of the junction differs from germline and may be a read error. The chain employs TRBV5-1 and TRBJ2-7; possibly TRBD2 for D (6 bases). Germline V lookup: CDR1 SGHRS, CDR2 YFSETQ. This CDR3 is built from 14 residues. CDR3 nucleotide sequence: TGCGCCAGCAGAGCCGGGACTGGACCCTACGAGAAGTACTTC. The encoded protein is CASRAGTGPYEKYF.

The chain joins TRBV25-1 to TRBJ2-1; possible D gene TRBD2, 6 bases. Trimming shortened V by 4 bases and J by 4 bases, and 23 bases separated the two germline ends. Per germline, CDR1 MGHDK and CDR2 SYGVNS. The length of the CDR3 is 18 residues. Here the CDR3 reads CASSAPEYIYGGYNEQFF. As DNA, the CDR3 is TGTGCCAGCAGTGCCCCTGAATATATATACGGGGGTTACAATGAGCAGTTCTTC. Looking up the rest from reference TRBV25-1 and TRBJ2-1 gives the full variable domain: EADIYQTPRYLVIGTGKKITLECSQTMGHDKMYWYQQDPGMELHLIHYSYGVNSTEKGDLSSESTVSRIRTEHFPLTLESARPSHTSQYLCASSAPEYIYGGYNEQFFGPGTRLTVL.